This T cell receptor (beta chain) was obtained from a study of cytomegalovirus exposure and HLA in healthy donors. Study overall: Researchers found that roughly 80% of almost 400 genotyped donors fell within the Caucasian-associated ancestry cluster. Whole-study results and caveats: The likely origin of a cluster of highly shared sequence variants was a sequencing artifact. Among immune exposure information, only CMV serostatus was available. A later analysis linked some 18,000 TCR beta sequences to HLA alleles at 0.05 false discovery rate.

PCR was performed using 60 Vbeta and 13 Jbeta primers. Assay used: immunoSEQ multiplex PCR; TCRdb lists only in-frame clones, some missing. The sample includes around 210,000 clones, about 88% of them seen just once. To note about this clone: Its antigen is not known.

The CDR3 has 16 amino acids. Trimming took 4 bases from V and 0 from J, leaving 14 bases between them. Germline V gene sequence: CDR1 MNHEY, CDR2 SVGAGI. The receptor was derived from a girl under 10 years old in good health and CMV-seronegative. The sample taken for sequencing was PBMCs. This sequence joins TRBV6-5 and TRBJ2-3; D unclear. As DNA, the CDR3 is TGTGCCAGCAGTTTAAATTCGGCTAGGAGCACAGATACGCAGTATTTT. Translating it yields CASSLNSARSTDTQYF.